This TCR beta chain stems from a study of T cells in Graves' hyperthyroidism and ophthalmopathy. This clonotype occurred many times. RNA transcripts gave rise to amplified TCR beta CDR3 regions. TCR CDR3 regions were first amplified by RT-PCR with HTBI primers. TCRdb redid the calling of the multiplex PCR reads with MiXCR, one entry per CDR3 protein. This sample yields around 540,000 distinct CDR3 sequences, of which just over 45% are seen a single time; roughly 8.2% belongs to the top ten. Per the germline V gene, CDR1 is SEHNR and CDR2 is FQNEAQ (reference sequence). The CDR3 has 15 amino acids. V trimming: 5 bases; J trimming: 6 bases; junction bases outside the gene matches: 13. In making diagnoses, clinical symptoms, serum thyroxine and TRAb, thyroid ultrasound and orbital computed tomography were all used.

The TCR sequence derives from a woman between 18 and 30 years old with Graves' hyperthyroidism. The sequenced material came from peripheral blood or thyroid tissue (not recorded which). The gene calls are TRBV7-9 and TRBJ2-7; 7 bases line up with TRBD2. The CDR3 here is CASSGLGGGAPEQYF. DNA of the CDR3: TGTGCCAGCAGCGGACTAGGCGGGGGAGCGCCCGAGCAGTACTTC.